Each of the 9 T cell receptor beta chains below was sequenced from the same sample in a study of blood T cell repertoires in COVID-19. The protocol was immunoSEQ multiplex PCR, while the TCRdb copy is restricted to in-frame clones and leaves out a portion. The sample comprises some 320,000 clones, 89% of which are singletons, and 4% to 6% rests with the top ten. The sequenced material came from PBMCs or T cells enriched from blood (not recorded which). These TCRs come from a man aged 55 to 70 who had recovered from COVID-19.

This rearrangement joins TRBV2 to TRBJ2-5; TRBD2 matches at 10 bases. The ends lost 6 bases at V and 5 bases at J; junction bases unmatched: 9. This CDR3 contains 15 residues. From germline, CDR1 is SNHLY and CDR2 FYNNEI. The CDR3 bases are TGTGCCAGCAGGAAGGGGCTAGCGGGAGAGGAGACCCAGTACTTC. Translating gives CASRKGLAGEETQYF.

This clone was found a few times. The chain links TRBV6-5 to TRBJ1-5; D remains ambiguous. This CDR3 is 12 amino acids long. CDR1 MNHEY and CDR2 SVGAGI come from the germline V gene. The V and J ends lost 7 bases and 4 bases respectively, with 8 bases between them. CDR3 DNA: TGTGCCAGCACACAGTGGAATCAGCCCCAGCATTTT. This codes for CASTQWNQPQHF.

The J gene is TRBJ1-6, the V gene TRBV7-8; D gene uncertain. With 8 bases removed from V and 14 bases from J, the gap between germline ends came to 25 bases. The CDR3 is 15 amino acids. The germline V gene has CDR1 SGHVS and CDR2 FQNEAQ. Here the CDR3 DNA reads TGTGCCAGCCAACAAGACTATAACCTAGTTCGAGCCCTCCACTTT. Protein sequence: CASQQDYNLVRALHF.

The chain recombines TRBV24-1 with TRBJ1-2; 8 bases agree with TRBD1. Trimming took 10 bases from V and 0 from J; bases not matched to a gene: 3. CDR1 and CDR2 from the germline V gene are KGHDR and SFDVKD. This CDR3 has 13 amino acids. The CDR3, as DNA: TGTGCCACTTCAGGGGGCACTAACTATGGCTACACCTTC. Residues: CATSGGTNYGYTF.

This chain joins TRBV7-9 and TRBJ2-1; TRBD1 matches at 7 bases. With 4 bases clipped from V and 2 bases from J, the junction kept 5 bases outside the gene matches. The CDR3 extends over 15 amino acids. Germline V gene sequence: CDR1 SEHNR, CDR2 FQNEAQ (reference sequence). For the CDR3, the DNA is TGTGCCAGCAGCTCGTTAGACAGGGCCTACAATGAGCAGTTCTTC. Its protein is CASSSLDRAYNEQFF.

This clone was recorded a few times. The chain has TRBV29-1 and TRBJ1-5; 11 bases match TRBD1. V dropped 1 base and J dropped 7; count of bases not matched to a gene: 0. CDR1 SQVTM and CDR2 ANQGSEA come from the germline V gene. This CDR3 comprises 13 residues. The CDR3 region is CSVEGTGGQPQHF. The CDR3 nucleotides are TGCAGCGTTGAAGGGACAGGGGGCCAGCCCCAGCATTTT.

The CDR3 DNA is TGTGCCAGCAGTGAAATCAGGGGGAATCAGCCCCAGCATTTT. This translates into CASSEIRGNQPQHF. V gene TRBV2 combines with J gene TRBJ1-5; 7 nucleotides match TRBD1. After removal of 2 bases from V and 4 bases from J, the junction contained 2 bases not matched to a gene. From germline, CDR1 is SNHLY and CDR2 FYNNEI. The CDR3 length is 14 residues.

The rearrangement joins TRBV5-1 to TRBJ2-1; 8 nucleotides agree with TRBD2. The CDR3 runs to 15 residues. The V gene's germline CDR1 is SGHRS and CDR2 YFSETQ. V was pared by 2 bases and J by 10 bases, with 11 bases of the junction left unmatched. Here the CDR3 reads CASSLREGQIGEQFF. Here the CDR3 DNA reads TGCGCCAGCAGCTTACGGGAGGGCCAGATAGGCGAGCAGTTCTTC.

The V gene is TRBV27, the J gene TRBJ2-1, with TRBD2 identical over 10 bases. The CDR3 contains 16 residues. Unmatched junction bases numbered 11, after V lost 5 bases and J lost 7 bases. Germline loops: CDR1 MNHEY, CDR2 SMNVEV (reference sequence). For the CDR3, the DNA is TGTGCCAGCAGTGCCCAGCGGGAGGGCCTTAGAAATGAGCAGTTCTTC. Residues: CASSAQREGLRNEQFF.